This record looks at one TCR beta chain sequence and its context. V dropped 1 base and J dropped 8; count of bases not matched to a gene: 6. This CDR3 comprises 16 residues. Germline CDR1 and CDR2: MNHEY and SVGEGT. Method: immunoSEQ multiplex PCR; TCRdb's copy keeps in-frame clones and lacks some. The sample consists of about 130,000 clones, about 80% of them appearing once. The entry originates in a study of blood T cell repertoires in COVID-19. V and J are TRBV6-2 or TRBV6-3 and TRBJ2-1, with TRBD2 identical over 12 bases. Sequences were obtained from PBMCs or T cells enriched from blood (not recorded which). The receptor was isolated from a man over 45 who had recovered from COVID-19. The CDR3 sequence is CASSYLPSGGAHEQFF. DNA for the CDR3: TGTGCCAGCAGTTACTTGCCTAGCGGGGGGGCTCATGAGCAGTTCTTC.